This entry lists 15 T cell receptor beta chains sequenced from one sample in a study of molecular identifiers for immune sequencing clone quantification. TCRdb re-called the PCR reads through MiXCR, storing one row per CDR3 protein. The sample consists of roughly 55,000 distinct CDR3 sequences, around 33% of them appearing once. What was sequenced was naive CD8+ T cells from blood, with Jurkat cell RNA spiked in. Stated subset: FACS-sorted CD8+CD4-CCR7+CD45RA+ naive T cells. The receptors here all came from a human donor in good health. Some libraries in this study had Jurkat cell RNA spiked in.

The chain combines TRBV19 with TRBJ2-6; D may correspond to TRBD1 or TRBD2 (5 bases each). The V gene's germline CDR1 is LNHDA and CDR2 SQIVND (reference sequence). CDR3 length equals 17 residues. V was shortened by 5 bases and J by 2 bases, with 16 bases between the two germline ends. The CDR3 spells CASSAPGPTPGANVLTF. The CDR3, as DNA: TGTGCCAGTAGTGCTCCGGGACCTACCCCTGGGGCCAACGTCCTGACTTTC.

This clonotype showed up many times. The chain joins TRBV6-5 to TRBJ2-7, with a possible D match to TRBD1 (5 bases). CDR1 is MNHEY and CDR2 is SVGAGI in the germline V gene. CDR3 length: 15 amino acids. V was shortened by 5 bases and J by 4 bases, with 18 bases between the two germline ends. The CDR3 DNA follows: TGTGCCAGCAGTCATAGGGGCAGAACAAATTACGAGCAGTACTTC. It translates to CASSHRGRTNYEQYF.

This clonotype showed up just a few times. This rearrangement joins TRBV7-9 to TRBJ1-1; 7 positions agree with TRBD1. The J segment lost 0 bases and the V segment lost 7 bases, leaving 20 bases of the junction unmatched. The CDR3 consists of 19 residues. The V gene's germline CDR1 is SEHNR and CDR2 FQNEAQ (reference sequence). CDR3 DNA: TGTGCCAGCACCCCACCCGGGTACAGGGGAGGCTTGATGAACACTGAAGCTTTCTTT. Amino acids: CASTPPGYRGGLMNTEAFF.

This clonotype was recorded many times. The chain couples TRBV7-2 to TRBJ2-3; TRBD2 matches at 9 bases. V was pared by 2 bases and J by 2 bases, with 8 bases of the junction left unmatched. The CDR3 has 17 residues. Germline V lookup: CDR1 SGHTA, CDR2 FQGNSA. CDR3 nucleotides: TGTGCCAGCAGCTTACTCCAAGCGGGAGGTTTCACAGATACGCAGTATTTT. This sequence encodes CASSLLQAGGFTDTQYF.

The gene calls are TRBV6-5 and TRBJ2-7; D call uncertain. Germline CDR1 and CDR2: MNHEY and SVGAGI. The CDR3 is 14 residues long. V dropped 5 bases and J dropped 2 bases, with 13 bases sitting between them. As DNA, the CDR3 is TGTGCCAGCAGTCCCGACACCGGCCCCTACGAGCAGTACTTC. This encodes CASSPDTGPYEQYF.

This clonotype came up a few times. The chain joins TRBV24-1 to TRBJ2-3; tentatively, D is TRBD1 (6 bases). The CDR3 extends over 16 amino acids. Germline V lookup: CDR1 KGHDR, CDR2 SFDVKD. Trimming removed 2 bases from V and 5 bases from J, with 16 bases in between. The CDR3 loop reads CATSDSWTESGDTQYF. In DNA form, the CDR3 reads TGTGCCACCAGTGATTCATGGACAGAGTCTGGAGATACGCAGTATTTT.

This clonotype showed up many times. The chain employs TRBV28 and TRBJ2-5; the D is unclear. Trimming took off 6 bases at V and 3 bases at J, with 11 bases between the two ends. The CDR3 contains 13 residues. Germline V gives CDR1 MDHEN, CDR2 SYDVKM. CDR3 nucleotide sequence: TGTGCCAGCAGCCCCGGGTCAGAAGAGACCCAGTACTTC. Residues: CASSPGSEETQYF. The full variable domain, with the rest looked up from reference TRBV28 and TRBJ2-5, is DVKVTQSSRYLVKRTGEKVFLECVQDMDHENMFWYRQDPGLGLRLIYFSYDVKMKEKGDIPEGYSVSREKKERFSLILESASTNQTSMYLCASSPGSEETQYFGPGTRLLVL.

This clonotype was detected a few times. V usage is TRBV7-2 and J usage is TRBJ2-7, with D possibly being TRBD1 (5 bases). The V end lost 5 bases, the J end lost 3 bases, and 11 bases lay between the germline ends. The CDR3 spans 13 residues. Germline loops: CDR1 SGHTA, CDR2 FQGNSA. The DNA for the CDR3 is TGTGCCAGCAGCCCACAGGACCTCTACGAGCAGTACTTC. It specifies CASSPQDLYEQYF. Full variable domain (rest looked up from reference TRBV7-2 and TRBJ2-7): GAGVSQSPSNKVTEKGKDVELRCDPISGHTALYWYRQSLGQGLEFLIYFQGNSAPDKSGLPSDRFSAERTGGSVSTLTIQRTQQEDSAVYLCASSPQDLYEQYFGPGTRLTVT.

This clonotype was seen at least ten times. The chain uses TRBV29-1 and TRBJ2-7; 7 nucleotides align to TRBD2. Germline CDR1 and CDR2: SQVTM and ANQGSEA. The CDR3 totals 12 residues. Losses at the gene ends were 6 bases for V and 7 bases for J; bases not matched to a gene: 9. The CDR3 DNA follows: TGCAGCGTCCGGGGAGGGAGAGGAGAGCAGTACTTC. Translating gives CSVRGGRGEQYF.

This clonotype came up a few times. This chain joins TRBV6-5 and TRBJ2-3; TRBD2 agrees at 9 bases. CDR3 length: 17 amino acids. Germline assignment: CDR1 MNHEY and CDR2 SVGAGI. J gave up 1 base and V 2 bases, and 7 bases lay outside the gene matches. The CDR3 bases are TGTGCCAGCAGTTACCGATCACGACTAGCGGGCACAGATACGCAGTATTTT. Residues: CASSYRSRLAGTDTQYF.

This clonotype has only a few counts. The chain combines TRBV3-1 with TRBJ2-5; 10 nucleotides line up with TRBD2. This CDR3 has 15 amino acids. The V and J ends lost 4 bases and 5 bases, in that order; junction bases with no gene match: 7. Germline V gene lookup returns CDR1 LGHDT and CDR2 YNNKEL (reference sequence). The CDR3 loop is CASSRASGSGETQYF. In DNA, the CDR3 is TGTGCCAGCAGCCGGGCTAGCGGGAGTGGGGAGACCCAGTACTTC.

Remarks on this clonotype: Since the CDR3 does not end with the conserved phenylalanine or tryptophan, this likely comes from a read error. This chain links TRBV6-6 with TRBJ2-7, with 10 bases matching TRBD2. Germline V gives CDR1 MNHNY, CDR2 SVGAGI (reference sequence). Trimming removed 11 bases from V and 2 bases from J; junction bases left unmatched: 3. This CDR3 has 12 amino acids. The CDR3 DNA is TGTGCCGCGAGCGGGAGGGCCTACGAGCAGTACATC. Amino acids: CAASGRAYEQYI.

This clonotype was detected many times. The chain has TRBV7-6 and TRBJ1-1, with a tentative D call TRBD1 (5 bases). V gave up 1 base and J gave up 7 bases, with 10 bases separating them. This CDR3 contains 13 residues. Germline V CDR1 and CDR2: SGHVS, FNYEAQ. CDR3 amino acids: CASSLEATVEAFF. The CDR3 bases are TGTGCCAGCAGCTTAGAGGCGACAGTTGAAGCTTTCTTT. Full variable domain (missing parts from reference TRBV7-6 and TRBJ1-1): GAGVSQSPRYKVTKRGQDVALRCDPISGHVSLYWYRQALGQGPEFLTYFNYEAQQDKSGLPNDRFSAERPEGSISTLTIQRTEQRDSAMYRCASSLEATVEAFFGQGTRLTVV.

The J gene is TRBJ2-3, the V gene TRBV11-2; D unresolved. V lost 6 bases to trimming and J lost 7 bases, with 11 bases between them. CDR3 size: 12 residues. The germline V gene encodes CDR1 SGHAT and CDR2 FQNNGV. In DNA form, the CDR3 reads TGTGCCAGCAGTTCAGGCGGAAATACGCAGTATTTT. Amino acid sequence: CASSSGGNTQYF.

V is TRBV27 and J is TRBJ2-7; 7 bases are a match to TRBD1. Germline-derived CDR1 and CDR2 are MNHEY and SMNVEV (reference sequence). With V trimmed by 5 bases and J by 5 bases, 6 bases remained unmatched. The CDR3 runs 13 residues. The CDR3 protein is CASSTGTANEQYF. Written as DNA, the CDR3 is TGTGCCAGCAGTACGGGGACAGCCAACGAGCAGTACTTC.